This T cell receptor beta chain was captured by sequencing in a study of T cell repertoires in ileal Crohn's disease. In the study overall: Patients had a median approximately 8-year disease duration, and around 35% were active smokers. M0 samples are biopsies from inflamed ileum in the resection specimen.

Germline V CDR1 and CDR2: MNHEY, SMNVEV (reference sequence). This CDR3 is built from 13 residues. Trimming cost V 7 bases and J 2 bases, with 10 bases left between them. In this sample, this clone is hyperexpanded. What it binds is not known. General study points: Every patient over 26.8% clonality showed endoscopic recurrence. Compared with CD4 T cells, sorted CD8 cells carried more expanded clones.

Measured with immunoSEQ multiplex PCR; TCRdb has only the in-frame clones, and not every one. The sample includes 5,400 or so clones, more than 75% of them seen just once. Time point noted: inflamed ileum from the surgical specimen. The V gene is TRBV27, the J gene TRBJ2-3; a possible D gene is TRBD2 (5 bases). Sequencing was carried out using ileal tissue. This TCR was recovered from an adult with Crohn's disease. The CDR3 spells CASTAGLTDTQYF. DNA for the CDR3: TGTGCCAGCACGGCAGGACTCACAGATACGCAGTATTTT.